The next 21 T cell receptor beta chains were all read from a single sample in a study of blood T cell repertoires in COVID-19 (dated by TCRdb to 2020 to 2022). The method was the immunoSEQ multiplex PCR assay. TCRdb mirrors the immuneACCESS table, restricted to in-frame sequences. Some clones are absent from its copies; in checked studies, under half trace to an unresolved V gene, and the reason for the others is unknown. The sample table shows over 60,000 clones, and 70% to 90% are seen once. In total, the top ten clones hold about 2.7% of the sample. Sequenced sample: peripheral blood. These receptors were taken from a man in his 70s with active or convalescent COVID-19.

In DNA form, the CDR3 reads TGTGCCAGCAGTACGGGGCGGGGGGAGCAGTACTTC. The encoded protein is CASSTGRGEQYF. The J gene is TRBJ2-7, the V gene TRBV6-5, with 7 nucleotides matching TRBD2. From germline, CDR1 is MNHEY and CDR2 SVGAGI. The CDR3 loop spans 12 amino acids. V shed 5 bases, J shed 7 bases, and the junction held 5 bases outside the gene matches.

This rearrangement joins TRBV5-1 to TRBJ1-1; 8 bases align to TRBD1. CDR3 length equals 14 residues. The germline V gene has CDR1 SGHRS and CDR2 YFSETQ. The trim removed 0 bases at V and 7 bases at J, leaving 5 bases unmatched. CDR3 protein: CASSLGQGAGEAFF. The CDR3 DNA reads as TGCGCCAGCAGCTTGGGTCAGGGGGCGGGTGAAGCTTTCTTT.

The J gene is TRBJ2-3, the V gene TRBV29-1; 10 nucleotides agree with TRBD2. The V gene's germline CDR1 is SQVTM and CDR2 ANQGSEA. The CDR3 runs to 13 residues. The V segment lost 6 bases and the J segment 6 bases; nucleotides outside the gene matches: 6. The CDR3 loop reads CSVPGLASDTQYF. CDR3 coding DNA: TGCAGCGTACCGGGACTAGCGTCCGATACGCAGTATTTT.

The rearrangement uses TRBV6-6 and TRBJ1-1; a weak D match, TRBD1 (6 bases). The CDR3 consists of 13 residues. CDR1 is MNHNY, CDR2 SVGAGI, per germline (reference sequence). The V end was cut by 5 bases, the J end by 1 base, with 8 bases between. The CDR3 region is CASSAQGNTEAFF. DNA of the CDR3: TGTGCCAGCAGTGCACAGGGGAACACTGAAGCTTTCTTT.

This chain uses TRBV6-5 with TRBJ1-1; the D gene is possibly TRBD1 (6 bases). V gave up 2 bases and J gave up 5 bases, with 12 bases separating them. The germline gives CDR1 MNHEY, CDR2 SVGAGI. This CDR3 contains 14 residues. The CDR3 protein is CASSYGGAPTEAFF. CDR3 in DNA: TGTGCCAGCAGTTACGGGGGGGCCCCAACTGAAGCTTTCTTT.

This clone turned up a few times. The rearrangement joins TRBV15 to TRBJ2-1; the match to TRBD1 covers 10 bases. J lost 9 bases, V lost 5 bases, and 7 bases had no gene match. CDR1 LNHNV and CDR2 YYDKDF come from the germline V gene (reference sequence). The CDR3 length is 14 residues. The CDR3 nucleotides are TGTGCCACCAGCCGGGACAGGGGCTGGGCTGAGCAGTTCTTC. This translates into CATSRDRGWAEQFF.

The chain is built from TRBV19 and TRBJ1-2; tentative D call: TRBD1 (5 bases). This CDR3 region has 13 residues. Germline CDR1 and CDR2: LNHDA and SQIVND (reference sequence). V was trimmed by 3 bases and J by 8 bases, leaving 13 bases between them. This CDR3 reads CASSIWGGGGYTF. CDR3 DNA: TGTGCCAGTAGTATTTGGGGCGGCGGAGGCTACACCTTC.

CDR3 bases: TGTGCCTGGATCTTAGCGGGAGTTTACAATGAGCAGTTCTTC. Translation: CAWILAGVYNEQFF. The V call is TRBV30, the J call TRBJ2-1; 9 bases align to TRBD2. Trimming cost V 4 bases and J 4 bases; bases outside gene matches: 5. The CDR3 covers 14 residues. Germline-derived CDR1 and CDR2 are GTSNPN and SVGIG (reference sequence).

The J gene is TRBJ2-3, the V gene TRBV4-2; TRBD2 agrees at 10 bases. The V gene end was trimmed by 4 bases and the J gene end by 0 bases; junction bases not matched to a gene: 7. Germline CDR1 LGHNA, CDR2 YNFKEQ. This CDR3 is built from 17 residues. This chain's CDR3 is CASSPGAGGPSTDTQYF. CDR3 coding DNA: TGTGCCAGCAGCCCTGGAGCGGGGGGGCCTAGCACAGATACGCAGTATTTT.

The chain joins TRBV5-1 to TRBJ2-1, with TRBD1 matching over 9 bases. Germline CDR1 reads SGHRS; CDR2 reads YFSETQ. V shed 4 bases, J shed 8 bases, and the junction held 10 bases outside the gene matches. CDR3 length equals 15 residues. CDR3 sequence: CASSPGGQGTDEQFF. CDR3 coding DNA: TGCGCCAGCAGCCCTGGAGGACAGGGGACCGATGAGCAGTTCTTC.

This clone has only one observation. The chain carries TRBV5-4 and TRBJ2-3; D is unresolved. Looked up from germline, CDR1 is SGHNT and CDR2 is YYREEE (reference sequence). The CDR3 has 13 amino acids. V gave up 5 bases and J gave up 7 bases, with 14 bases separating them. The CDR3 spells CASSSLRSYTQYF. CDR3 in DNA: TGTGCCAGCAGTTCTCTGCGTTCTTATACGCAGTATTTT.

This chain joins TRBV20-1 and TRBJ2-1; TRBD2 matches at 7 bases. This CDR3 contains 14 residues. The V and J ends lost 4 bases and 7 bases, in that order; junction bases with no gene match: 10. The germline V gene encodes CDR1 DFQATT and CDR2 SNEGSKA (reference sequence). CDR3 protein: CSANEGGSSNEQFF. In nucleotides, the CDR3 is TGCAGTGCTAATGAGGGCGGGAGTAGTAATGAGCAGTTCTTC.

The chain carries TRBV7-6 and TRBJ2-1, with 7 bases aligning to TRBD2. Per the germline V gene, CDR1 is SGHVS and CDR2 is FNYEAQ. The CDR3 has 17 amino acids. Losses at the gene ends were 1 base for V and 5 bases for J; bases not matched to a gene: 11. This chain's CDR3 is CASSLGERAGAHNEQFF. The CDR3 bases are TGTGCCAGCAGCTTAGGGGAAAGGGCGGGAGCCCACAATGAGCAGTTCTTC.

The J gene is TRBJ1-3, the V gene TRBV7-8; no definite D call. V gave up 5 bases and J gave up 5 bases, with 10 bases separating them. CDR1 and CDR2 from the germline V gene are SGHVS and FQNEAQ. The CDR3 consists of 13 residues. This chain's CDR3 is CASSLLTRNTIYF. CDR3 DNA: TGTGCCAGCAGCCTCCTGACAAGAAACACCATATATTTT.

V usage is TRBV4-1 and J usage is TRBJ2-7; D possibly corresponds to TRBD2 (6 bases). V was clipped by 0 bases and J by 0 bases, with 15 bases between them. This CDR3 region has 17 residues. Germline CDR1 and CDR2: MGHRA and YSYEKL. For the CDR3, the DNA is TGCGCCAGCAGCCAAGATCTTGTGGGGGGACCCTCCTACGAGCAGTACTTC. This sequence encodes CASSQDLVGGPSYEQYF.

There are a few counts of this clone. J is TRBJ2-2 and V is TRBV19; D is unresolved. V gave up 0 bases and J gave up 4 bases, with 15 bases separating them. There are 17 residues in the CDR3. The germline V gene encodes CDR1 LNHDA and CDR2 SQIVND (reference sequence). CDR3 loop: CASSIEGAALSTGELFF. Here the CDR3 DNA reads TGTGCCAGTAGTATAGAAGGTGCGGCCCTGAGCACCGGGGAGCTGTTTTTT. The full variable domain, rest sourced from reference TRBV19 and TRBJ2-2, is DGGITQSPKYLFRKEGQNVTLSCEQNLNHDAMYWYRQDPGQGLRLIYYSQIVNDFQKGDIAEGYSVSREKKESFPLTVTSAQKNPTAFYLCASSIEGAALSTGELFFGEGSRLTVL.

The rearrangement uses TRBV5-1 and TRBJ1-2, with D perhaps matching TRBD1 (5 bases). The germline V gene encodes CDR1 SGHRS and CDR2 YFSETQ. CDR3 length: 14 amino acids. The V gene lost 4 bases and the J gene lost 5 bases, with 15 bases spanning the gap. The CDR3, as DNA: TGCGCCAGCAGCGGGCCCGGGACTGCGTATGGCTACACCTTC. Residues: CASSGPGTAYGYTF.

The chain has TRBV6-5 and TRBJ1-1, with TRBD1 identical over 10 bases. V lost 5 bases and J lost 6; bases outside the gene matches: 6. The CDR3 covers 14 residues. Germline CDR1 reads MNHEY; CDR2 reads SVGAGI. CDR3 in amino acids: CASSLLGTGAEAFF. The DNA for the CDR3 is TGTGCCAGCAGTCTCTTAGGGACAGGGGCTGAAGCTTTCTTT.

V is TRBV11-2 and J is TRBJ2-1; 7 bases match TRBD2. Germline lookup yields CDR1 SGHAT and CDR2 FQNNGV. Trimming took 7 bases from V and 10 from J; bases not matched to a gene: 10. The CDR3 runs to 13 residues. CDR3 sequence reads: CASNDLRAGEQFF. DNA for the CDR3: TGTGCCAGCAACGACCTCAGAGCGGGAGAGCAGTTCTTC.

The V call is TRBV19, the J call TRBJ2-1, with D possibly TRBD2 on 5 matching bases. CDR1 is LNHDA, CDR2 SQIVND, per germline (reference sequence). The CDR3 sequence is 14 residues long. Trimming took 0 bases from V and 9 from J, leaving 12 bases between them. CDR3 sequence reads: CASSIDYRGLEQFF. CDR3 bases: TGTGCCAGTAGTATAGATTATAGAGGGCTTGAGCAGTTCTTC.

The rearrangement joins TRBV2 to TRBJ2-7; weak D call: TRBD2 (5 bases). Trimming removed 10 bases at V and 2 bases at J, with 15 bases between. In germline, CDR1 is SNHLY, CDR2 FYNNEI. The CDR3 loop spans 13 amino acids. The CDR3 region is CATKPDGAYEQYF. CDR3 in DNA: TGTGCCACCAAACCGGACGGGGCCTACGAGCAGTACTTC.